This T cell receptor beta chain emerged from a study of T cell repertoires in ileal Crohn's disease. Looking at the study overall: Thiopurines (about ten) or anti-TNF agents (18) were given postoperatively to about half. M6 samples are neoterminal ileum biopsies from postoperative colonoscopy.

Using immunoSEQ multiplex PCR, the repertoire was profiled, and TCRdb retains in-frame clones only, with some absent. The sample records more than 2,000 clones, approximately 72% being singletons. Indicated time point: neoterminal ileum biopsy at postoperative endoscopy, about 6 months after surgery. The receptor was isolated from an adult with Crohn's disease. Sequencing was done on a sample of ileal tissue.

The CDR3 nucleotides are TGCGCCAGCAGCTTGGAACTAGCGGCCTACAATGAGCAGTTCTTC. As protein: CASSLELAAYNEQFF. The J gene is TRBJ2-1, the V gene TRBV5-1, with 8 bases matching TRBD2. The germline V gene encodes CDR1 SGHRS and CDR2 YFSETQ. CDR3 length: 15 amino acids. Unmatched junction bases numbered 1, after V lost 0 bases and J lost 2 bases.